The entry below gives a single T cell receptor (beta chain) sequence along with its context. The sample originates from a study of blood T cell repertoires in COVID-19. Germline-derived CDR1 and CDR2 are SGDLS and YYNGEE. There are 16 residues in the CDR3. The V and J ends lost 0 bases and 5 bases, in that order; junction bases with no gene match: 3. In Seattle, patients joined the study during active infection and were tracked longitudinally. In the original analysis: Researchers report that nucleated cell counts were estimated from reference gene primer amplification. Clones were sequenced by immunoSEQ multiplex PCR, and TCRdb holds only the in-frame ones, with some missing. The DNA gave D and trimming, while V, J and clone size come from that table. The sample lists roughly 70,000 clones; 86% were seen once.

The sequencing sample was made of peripheral blood. This TCR derives from a man older than 75 with COVID-19, enrolled during active disease. The chain couples TRBV9 to TRBJ1-5, with 12 bases aligning to TRBD1. CDR3 DNA sequence: TGTGCCAGCAGCGTAGGCGGGACAGGGGGCTATCAGCCCCAGCATTTT. Residues: CASSVGGTGGYQPQHF.